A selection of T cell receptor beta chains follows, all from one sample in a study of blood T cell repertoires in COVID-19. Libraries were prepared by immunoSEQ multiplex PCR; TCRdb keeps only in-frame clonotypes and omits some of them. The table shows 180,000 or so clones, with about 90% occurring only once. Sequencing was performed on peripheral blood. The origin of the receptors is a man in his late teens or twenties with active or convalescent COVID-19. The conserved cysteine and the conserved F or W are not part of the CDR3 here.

ASSYERTRGGSPSYEQY TRBV6-2/TRBV6-3 17
ASSLAAAGVPSSYEQY TRBV7-8 16
ASSEIAGAGYEQY TRBV2 13
ASSTLNQPQH TRBV6-5 10
ASSGSGTDTQY TRBV18 11
ASSEYGTPGYT TRBV25-1 11
ASSIRVNSNQPQH TRBV19 13
ASSSPSGVVDGYT TRBV7-9 13
ASSLEGGVSQPQH TRBV5-1 13
ASSTTTGFDGYT TRBV7-9 12
ASSLSPEQGNTIY TRBV27 13
ASSLGGQGMYEQY TRBV7-9 13
ASSLSLDEQF TRBV5-4 10
ASSLDSTRETQY TRBV5-1 12
ASSWGLAGADTQY TRBV3-1/TRBV3-2 13
ASSLMASANTGELF TRBV7-2 14
ASSLGLNTEAF TRBV11-1 11
ATGTSHTDTQY TRBV12-3/TRBV12-4 11
ASSLASANTGELF TRBV5-1 13
ASSFGGSYEQY TRBV7-9 11
ASSLRPGERMNTEAF TRBV11-2 15
ASSLYRGTEAF TRBV7-2 11
ASSNFDSTTNAQH TRBV19 13
ASSFDINTEAF TRBV5-4 11
ASSSRGSGLETQY TRBV5-4 13
ASSGASGASYEQY TRBV6-1 13
ATSGQGEKLF TRBV24-1 10
ASSDRDRNYEQY TRBV6-1 12
ASRNPGQSSNEQY TRBV6-5 13
ASSQDRSPLH TRBV3-1/TRBV3-2 10
ASSPTVITPVTQY TRBV7-9 13
ASKRQFHTTFNTEAF TRBV27 15
ASSQVQGTGPKNIQY TRBV4-3 15
ASSKGHSTDTQY TRBV18 12
ASKKLGDNQETQY TRBV6-5 13
ASRKPGNQPQH TRBV28 11
ASSYSLGQGENQPQH TRBV6-2/TRBV6-3 15
ASSATGEIQPQH TRBV5-6 12
ASSLAENQPQH TRBV12-3/TRBV12-4 11
ASSLGEYPGQNTEAF TRBV7-8 15
ASSTGDGQSQH TRBV18 11
ASSQDLTGEEGGYT TRBV4-3 14
ASSRDRASVTYNSPLH TRBV28 16
ASSLRLGGTNEKLF TRBV7-9 14
ASSDRGGFQPQH TRBV2 12
ASSLTGYEQY TRBV28 10
ASSLGRDYNEQY TRBV5-1 12
ASSLQPGHCT TRBV6-2/TRBV6-3 10
ASSRQTYGYT TRBV2 10
AISESRGSGQPQH TRBV10-3 13
ASSQDSAGQGITDTQY TRBV4-3 16
ASSRTGTGLPF TRBV2 11
ASSRDSGGRNQPQH TRBV19 14
ASSPRGHSGNTIY TRBV27 13
ASSPGGYNSPLH TRBV7-9 12
ASRGQSGTGPYT TRBV6-5 12